This T cell receptor (beta chain) was sequenced for a study of OX40 agonist ivuxolimab in advanced cancers. Clones were read by immunoSEQ multiplex PCR, and TCRdb kept only the in-frame ones, dropping some. The table records about 70,000 clones, around 80% of them present only once. This clone was seen only once. The CDR3 consists of 16 residues. Germline V CDR1 and CDR2: SGHNT, YYREEE (reference sequence). The junction had 8 bases not matched to a gene; V was cut back by 3 bases and J by 4 bases. The chain links TRBV5-4 to TRBJ2-1; 9 nucleotides align to TRBD2. This clonotype was obtained from an adult with an advanced solid tumor such as melanoma, head and neck, liver or kidney cancer. Sample: CD4+ or CD8+ T cells sorted from blood, taken in a trial of the OX40 agonist ivuxolimab. CDR3 region: CASSSRAGGRYNEQFF. For the CDR3, the DNA is TGTGCCAGCAGCTCAAGAGCGGGGGGTAGGTACAATGAGCAGTTCTTC. The whole variable domain, filled in from reference TRBV5-4 and TRBJ2-1, reads ETGVTQSPTHLIKTRGQQVTLRCSSQSGHNTVSWYQQALGQGPQFIFQYYREEENGRGNFPPRFSGLQFPNYSSELNVNALELDDSALYLCASSSRAGGRYNEQFFGPGTRLTVL.